This TCR beta chain was obtained from a study of blood T cell repertoires in COVID-19. The overall study: The United States, Italy and Spain supplied acute and convalescent COVID-19 samples. PBMCs, B-cell-depleted T cells, or T cells provided the cDNA or gDNA that made up the material.

In the source study's methods: Cell counts per sample came from amplifying reference gene primers. TCRdb keeps only in-frame clones here, not all; method: immunoSEQ multiplex PCR. V and J calls and clone size are as listed in that table; D and trimming were resolved from the DNA. The profile shows about 150,000 clones, 65% to 90% of them singletons. This clone was detected only a few times. The CDR3 spans 15 residues. Germline assignment: CDR1 SNHLY and CDR2 FYNNEI. The V gene lost 7 bases and the J gene lost 7 bases, with 20 bases spanning the gap. This clonotype originated in a woman in her forties or fifties in a cohort sampled during active or convalescent COVID-19. V gene TRBV2 combines with J gene TRBJ1-5; D perhaps matches TRBD1 (5 bases). Sequencing was carried out using peripheral blood. CDR3 bases: TGTGCCAGCACGGAGAACACTGCAGGGTTCCAGCCCCAGCATTTT. Amino acid sequence: CASTENTAGFQPQHF.